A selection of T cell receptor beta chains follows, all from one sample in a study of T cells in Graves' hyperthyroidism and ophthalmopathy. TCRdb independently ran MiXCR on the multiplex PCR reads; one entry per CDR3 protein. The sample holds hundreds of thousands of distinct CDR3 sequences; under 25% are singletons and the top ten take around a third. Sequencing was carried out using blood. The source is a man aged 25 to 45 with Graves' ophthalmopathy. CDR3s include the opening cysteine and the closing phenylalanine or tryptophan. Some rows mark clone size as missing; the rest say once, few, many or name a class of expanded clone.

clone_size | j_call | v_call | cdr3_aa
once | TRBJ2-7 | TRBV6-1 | CASSGRDRDKEQYF
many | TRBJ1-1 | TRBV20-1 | CSARVQGADNTEAFF
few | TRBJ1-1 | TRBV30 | CALTGNTEAFF
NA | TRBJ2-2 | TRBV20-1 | CTVGVANTGELFF
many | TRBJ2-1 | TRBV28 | CASSLETSGNNEQFF
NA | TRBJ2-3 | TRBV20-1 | CSARQTSGNPDTQYF
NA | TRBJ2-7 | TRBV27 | CASSSTVRSGRAPEQYF
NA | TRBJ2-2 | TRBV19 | CASHFIGGTGELFF
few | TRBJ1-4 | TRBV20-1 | CSAKQGNEKLFF
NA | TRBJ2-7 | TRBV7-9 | CASTSPDGQQVYEQYF
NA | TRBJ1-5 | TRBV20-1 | CSAQRPASNQPQHF
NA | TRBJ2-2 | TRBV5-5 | CASSAGQGIGGELFF
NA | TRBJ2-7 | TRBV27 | CASSKTRDILYEQYF
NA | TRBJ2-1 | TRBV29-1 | CSTPGASGYNEQFF
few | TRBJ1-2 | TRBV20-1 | CSAREGAYGYTF
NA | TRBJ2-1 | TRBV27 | CASFGLSGRGSNEQFF
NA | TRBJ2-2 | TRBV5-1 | CASSSGTMTSVGNTGELFF
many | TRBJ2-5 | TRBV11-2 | CASTLSWKTQETQYF
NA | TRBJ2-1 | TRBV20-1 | CSARPSSVHYNEQFF
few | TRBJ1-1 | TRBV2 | CASSLDRTAFF
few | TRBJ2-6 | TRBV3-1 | CASSQRASGANVLTF
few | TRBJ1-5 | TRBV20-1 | CSARDRGISNQPQHF
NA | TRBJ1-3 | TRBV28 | CASLDTASGNTIYF
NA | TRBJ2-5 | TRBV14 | CASSQLSAYQYF
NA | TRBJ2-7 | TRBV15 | CATSRGKTGTGGGEQYF
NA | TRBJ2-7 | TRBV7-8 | CASSLGRGGYYEQYF
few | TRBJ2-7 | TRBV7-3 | CASSSSPTSVGEQYF
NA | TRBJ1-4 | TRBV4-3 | CASSQDIVNEKLFF
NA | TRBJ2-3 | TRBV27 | CASSLVAGVDTQYF
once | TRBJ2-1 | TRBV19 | CAIGGLAGGDEQFF
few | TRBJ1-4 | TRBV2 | CASSEGEANEKLFF